This T cell receptor beta chain derives from a study of blood T cells in healthy people across ages. A sample-barcoded 5' primer and a J-beta primer mix were used in a second PCR of about 6 to 12 cycles. TCRdb itself ran the 5' RACE reads through MiXCR, one entry per CDR3 protein. The data contain 1 million to 1.2 million distinct CDR3 sequences, more than 30% of them singletons. V lost 1 base, J lost 2 bases, and 12 bases lay in between. The length of the CDR3 is 14 residues. The germline V gene has CDR1 DFQATT and CDR2 SNEGSKA (reference sequence). Russia was home to the donors, healthy Caucasian individuals aged about 6 to 90.

Sequenced input: blood. The genes are TRBV20-1 and TRBJ2-7, with TRBD1 as a possible D gene (5 bases). This TCR came from a man between 18 and 35 years old in good health. The CDR3 region is CSARGPDTTYEQYF. CDR3 bases: TGCAGTGCTAGAGGTCCGGACACCACCTACGAGCAGTACTTC.